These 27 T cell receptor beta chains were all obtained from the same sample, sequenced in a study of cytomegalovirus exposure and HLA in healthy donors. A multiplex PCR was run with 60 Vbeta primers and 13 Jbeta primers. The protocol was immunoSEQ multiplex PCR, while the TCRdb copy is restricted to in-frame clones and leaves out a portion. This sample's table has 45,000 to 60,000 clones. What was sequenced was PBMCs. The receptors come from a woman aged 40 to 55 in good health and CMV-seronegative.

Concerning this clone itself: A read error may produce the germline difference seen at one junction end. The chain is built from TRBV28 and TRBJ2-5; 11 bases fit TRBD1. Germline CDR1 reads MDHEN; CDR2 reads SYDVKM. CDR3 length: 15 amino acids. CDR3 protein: CASSSGQGEQENQYF. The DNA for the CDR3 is TGTGCCAGCAGCTCGGGACAGGGGGAACAAGAGAACCAGTACTTC. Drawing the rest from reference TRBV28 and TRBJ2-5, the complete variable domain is DVKVTQSSRYLVKRTGEKVFLECVQDMDHENMFWYRQDPGLGLRLIYFSYDVKMKEKGDIPEGYSVSREKKERFSLILESASTNQTSMYLCASSSGQGEQENQYFGPGTRLLVL.

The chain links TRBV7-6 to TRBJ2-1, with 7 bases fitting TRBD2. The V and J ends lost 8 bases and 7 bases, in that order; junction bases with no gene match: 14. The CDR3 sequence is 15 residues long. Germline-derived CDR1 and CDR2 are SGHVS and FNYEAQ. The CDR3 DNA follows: TGTGCCAGCGGGAGGGCTAGCGGCACCTCTAATGAGCAGTTCTTC. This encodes CASGRASGTSNEQFF.

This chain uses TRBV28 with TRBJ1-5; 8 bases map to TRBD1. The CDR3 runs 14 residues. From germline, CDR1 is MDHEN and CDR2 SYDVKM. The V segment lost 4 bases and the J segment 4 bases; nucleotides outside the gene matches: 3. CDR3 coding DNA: TGTGCCAGCAGTTCCCGGACAGGGAATCAGCCCCAGCATTTT. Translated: CASSSRTGNQPQHF.

The CDR3: CASSFEREQYF. CDR3 coding DNA: TGTGCCAGCAGCTTCGAGCGGGAGCAGTACTTC. This sequence joins TRBV7-9 and TRBJ2-7; D possibly corresponds to TRBD2 (5 bases). Germline assignment: CDR1 SEHNR and CDR2 FQNEAQ (reference sequence). Trimming pared 3 bases from V and 7 bases from J, leaving 7 bases between. The CDR3 has 11 amino acids.

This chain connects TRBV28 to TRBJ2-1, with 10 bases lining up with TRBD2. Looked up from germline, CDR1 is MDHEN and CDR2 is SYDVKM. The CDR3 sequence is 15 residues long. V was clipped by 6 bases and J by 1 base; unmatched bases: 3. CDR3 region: CASSQAGGSYNEQFF. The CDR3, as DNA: TGTGCCAGCAGCCAAGCGGGGGGGTCCTACAATGAGCAGTTCTTC.

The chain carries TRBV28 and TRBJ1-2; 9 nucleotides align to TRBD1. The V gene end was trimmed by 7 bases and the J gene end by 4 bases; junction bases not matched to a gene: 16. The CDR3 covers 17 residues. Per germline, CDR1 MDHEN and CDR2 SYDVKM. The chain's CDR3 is CASTIPMGTGSSYGYTF. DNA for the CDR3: TGTGCCAGCACCATACCCATGGGGACAGGGAGTTCCTATGGCTACACCTTC.

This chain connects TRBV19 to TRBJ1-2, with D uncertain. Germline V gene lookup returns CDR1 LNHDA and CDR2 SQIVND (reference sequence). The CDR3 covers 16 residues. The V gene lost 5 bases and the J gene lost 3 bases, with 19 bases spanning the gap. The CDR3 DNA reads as TGTGCCAGTAGTTATTTGCCCCCGGCAGGTTACTATGGCTACACCTTC. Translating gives CASSYLPPAGYYGYTF.

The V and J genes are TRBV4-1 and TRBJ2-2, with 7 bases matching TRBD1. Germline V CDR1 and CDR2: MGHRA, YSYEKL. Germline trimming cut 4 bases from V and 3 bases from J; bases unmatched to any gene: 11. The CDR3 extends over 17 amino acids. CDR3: CASSPLGRGLDTGELFF. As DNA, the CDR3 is TGCGCCAGCAGCCCTCTGGGTAGGGGGCTCGACACCGGGGAGCTGTTTTTT.

CDR3 DNA: TGTGCCAGCAGCGTAGAGGCAGGGGAAACTGAAGCTTTCTTT. As protein: CASSVEAGETEAFF. This sequence joins TRBV9 and TRBJ1-1; D is possibly TRBD1 (6 bases). V lost 0 bases to trimming and J lost 5 bases, with 11 bases between them. Germline V gives CDR1 SGDLS, CDR2 YYNGEE. This CDR3 region has 14 residues.

The CDR3 sequence is CASSQEGLRGPTGELFF. In DNA, the CDR3 is TGTGCCAGCAGCCAAGAAGGCCTCAGGGGGCCGACCGGGGAGCTGTTTTTT. V is TRBV4-2 and J is TRBJ2-2, with 8 bases matching TRBD1. The germline CDR1 and CDR2 sequences are LGHNA and YNFKEQ. The CDR3 has 17 residues. Losses at the gene ends were 0 bases for V and 5 bases for J; bases not matched to a gene: 8.

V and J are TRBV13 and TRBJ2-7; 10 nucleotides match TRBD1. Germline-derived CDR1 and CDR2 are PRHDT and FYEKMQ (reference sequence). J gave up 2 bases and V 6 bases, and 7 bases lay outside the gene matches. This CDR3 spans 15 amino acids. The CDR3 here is CASRQTGTGAYEQYF. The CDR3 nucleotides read TGTGCCAGCAGACAGACCGGGACAGGGGCCTACGAGCAGTACTTC.

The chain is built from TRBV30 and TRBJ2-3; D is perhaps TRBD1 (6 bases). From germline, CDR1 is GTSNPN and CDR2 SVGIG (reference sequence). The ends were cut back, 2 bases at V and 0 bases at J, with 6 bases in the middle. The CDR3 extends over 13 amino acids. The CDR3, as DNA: TGTGCCTGGAGTACAGGGAGCACAGATACGCAGTATTTT. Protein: CAWSTGSTDTQYF.

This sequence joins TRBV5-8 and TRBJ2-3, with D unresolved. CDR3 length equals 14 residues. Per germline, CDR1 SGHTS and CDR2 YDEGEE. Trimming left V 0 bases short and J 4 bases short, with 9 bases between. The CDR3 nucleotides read TGTGCCAGCAGCTTGGCCGGTGTCGCAGATACGCAGTATTTT. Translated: CASSLAGVADTQYF.

The chain's CDR3 is CASSPRLAGPQETQYF. In nucleotides, the CDR3 is TGCGCCAGCAGCCCGAGACTAGCGGGCCCCCAAGAGACCCAGTACTTC. This chain connects TRBV5-1 to TRBJ2-5; TRBD2 agrees at 10 bases. V lost 4 bases to trimming and J lost 1 base; unmatched junction nucleotides: 7. Per the germline V gene, CDR1 is SGHRS and CDR2 is YFSETQ. The CDR3 is 16 residues long.

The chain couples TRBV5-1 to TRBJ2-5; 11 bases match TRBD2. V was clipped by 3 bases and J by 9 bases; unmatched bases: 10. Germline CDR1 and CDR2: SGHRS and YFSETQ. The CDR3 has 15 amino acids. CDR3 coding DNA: TGCGCCAGCAGCTCGATTAGCGGGAGGGCCGAGCCCCAGTACTTC. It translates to CASSSISGRAEPQYF.

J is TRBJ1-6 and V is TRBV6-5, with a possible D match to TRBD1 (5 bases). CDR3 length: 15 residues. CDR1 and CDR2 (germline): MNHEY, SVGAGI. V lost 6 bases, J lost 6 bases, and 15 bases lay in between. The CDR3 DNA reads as TGTGCCAGCAGACTTAAGGGGCGAGGTAATTCACCCCTCCACTTT. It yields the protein CASRLKGRGNSPLHF.

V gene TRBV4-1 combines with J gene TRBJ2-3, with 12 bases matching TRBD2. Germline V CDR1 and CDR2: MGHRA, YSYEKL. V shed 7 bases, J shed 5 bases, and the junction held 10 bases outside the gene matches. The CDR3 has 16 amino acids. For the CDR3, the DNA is TGCGCCAGCAAGGGAGGACTAGCGGGGCCCGAAGATACGCAGTATTTT. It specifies CASKGGLAGPEDTQYF.

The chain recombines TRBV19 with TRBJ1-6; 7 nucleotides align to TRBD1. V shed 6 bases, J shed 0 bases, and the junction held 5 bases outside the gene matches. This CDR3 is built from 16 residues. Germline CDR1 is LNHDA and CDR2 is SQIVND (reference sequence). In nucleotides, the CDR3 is TGTGCCAGTAGCCAGACAGGGAACTCCTATAATTCACCCCTCCACTTT. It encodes CASSQTGNSYNSPLHF. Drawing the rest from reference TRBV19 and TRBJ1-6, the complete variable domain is DGGITQSPKYLFRKEGQNVTLSCEQNLNHDAMYWYRQDPGQGLRLIYYSQIVNDFQKGDIAEGYSVSREKKESFPLTVTSAQKNPTAFYLCASSQTGNSYNSPLHFGNGTRLTVT.

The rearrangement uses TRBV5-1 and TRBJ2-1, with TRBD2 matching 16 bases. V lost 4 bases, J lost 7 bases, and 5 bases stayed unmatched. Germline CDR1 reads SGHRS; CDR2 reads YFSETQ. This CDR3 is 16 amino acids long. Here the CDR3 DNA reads TGCGCCAGCAGCGACGGGACTAGCGGGAGGGGGAATGAGCAGTTCTTC. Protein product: CASSDGTSGRGNEQFF.

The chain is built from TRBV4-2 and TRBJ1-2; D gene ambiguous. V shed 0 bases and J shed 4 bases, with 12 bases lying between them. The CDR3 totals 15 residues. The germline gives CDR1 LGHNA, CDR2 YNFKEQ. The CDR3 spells CASSQELSEIYGYTF. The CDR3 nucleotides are TGTGCCAGCAGCCAAGAGCTTAGCGAAATCTATGGCTACACCTTC.

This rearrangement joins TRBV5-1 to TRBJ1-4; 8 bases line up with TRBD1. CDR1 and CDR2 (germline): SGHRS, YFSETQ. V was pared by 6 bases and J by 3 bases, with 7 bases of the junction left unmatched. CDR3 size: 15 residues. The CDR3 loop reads CASKQETGANEKLFF. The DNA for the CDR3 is TGCGCCAGCAAACAAGAGACAGGGGCTAATGAAAAACTGTTTTTT.

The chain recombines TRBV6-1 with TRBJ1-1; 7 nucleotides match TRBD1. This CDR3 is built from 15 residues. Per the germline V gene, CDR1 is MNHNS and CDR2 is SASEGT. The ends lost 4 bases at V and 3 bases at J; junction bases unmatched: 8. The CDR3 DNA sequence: TGTGCCAGCAGTGGGACACAGGGGTGGGACACTGAAGCTTTCTTT. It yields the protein CASSGTQGWDTEAFF.

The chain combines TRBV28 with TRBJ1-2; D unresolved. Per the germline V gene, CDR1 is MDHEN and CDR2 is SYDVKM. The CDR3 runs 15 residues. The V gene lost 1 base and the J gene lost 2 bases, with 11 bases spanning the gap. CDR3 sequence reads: CASSLFRGGNYGYTF. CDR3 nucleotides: TGTGCCAGCAGTTTATTCCGGGGTGGGAACTATGGCTACACCTTC.

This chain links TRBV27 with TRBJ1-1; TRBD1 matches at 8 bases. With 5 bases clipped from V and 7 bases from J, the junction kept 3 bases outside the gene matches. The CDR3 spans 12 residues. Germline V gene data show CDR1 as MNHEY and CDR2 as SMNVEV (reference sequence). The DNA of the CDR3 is TGTGCCAGCAGTCCCACAGGGGGTGAAGCTTTCTTT. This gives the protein CASSPTGGEAFF.

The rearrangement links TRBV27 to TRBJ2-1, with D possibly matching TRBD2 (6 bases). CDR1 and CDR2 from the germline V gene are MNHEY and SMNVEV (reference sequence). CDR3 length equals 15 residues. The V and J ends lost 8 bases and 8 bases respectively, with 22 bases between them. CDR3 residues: CASGPIVGGWDEQFF. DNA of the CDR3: TGTGCCAGCGGTCCCATAGTTGGAGGGTGGGATGAGCAGTTCTTC.

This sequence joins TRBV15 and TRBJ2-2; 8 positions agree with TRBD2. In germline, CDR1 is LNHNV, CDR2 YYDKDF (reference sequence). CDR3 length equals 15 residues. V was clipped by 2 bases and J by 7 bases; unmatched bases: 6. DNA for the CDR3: TGTGCCACCAGCAGACTCTCGGGGGGGGTCGGGGAGCTGTTTTTT. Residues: CATSRLSGGVGELFF.

The CDR3 DNA reads as TGTGCCAGCAGTTTCCAGACGGGGGAGCCCCAGCATTTT. Translated: CASSFQTGEPQHF. The V gene is TRBV28, the J gene TRBJ1-5, with D possibly matching TRBD1 (5 bases). Germline V gene lookup returns CDR1 MDHEN and CDR2 SYDVKM. The CDR3 runs to 13 residues. Trimming removed 3 bases at V and 8 bases at J, with 11 bases between.